Listed below are T cell receptor beta chains from one sample, sequenced in a study of radiotherapy plus CTLA-4 blockade in lung cancer. This table comes from immunoSEQ multiplex PCR, and its TCRdb copy is limited to in-frame clones, with some not included. The sample has 48,000 or so clones; about 83% are singletons. Sequences were derived from peripheral blood, sampled from a patient treated with radiotherapy plus ipilimumab. Source of these receptors: a human donor with non-small cell lung cancer whose response to radiotherapy plus ipilimumab could not be evaluated. CDR3s include the opening cysteine and the closing phenylalanine or tryptophan. D genes are given only for firm matches. Only some rows state a clone size, as once, few, many or a class for expanded clones.

D gene: NA; clone size: NA; J gene: TRBJ1-4; V gene: TRBV29-1; CDR3 DNA: TGCAGCGCAGTTCAGGGGAGTGAAAAACTGTTTTTT; CDR3 protein: CSAVQGSEKLFF
D gene: NA; clone size: once; J gene: TRBJ2-1; V gene: TRBV4-2; CDR3 DNA: TGTGCCAGCAGCCATCCTCCTTACAATGAGCAGTTCTTC; CDR3 protein: CASSHPPYNEQFF
D gene: TRBD2; clone size: NA; J gene: TRBJ2-2; V gene: TRBV9; CDR3 DNA: TGTGCCAGCAGCGTATACCCCGAAAGCGGGGCCAACACCGGGGAGCTGTTTTTT; CDR3 protein: CASSVYPESGANTGELFF
D gene: NA; clone size: NA; J gene: TRBJ1-5; V gene: TRBV28; CDR3 DNA: TGTGCCAGCAGCGTACAGGGAACAGCTCAGCCCCAGCATTTT; CDR3 protein: CASSVQGTAQPQHF
D gene: TRBD2; clone size: once; J gene: TRBJ2-5; V gene: TRBV9; CDR3 DNA: TGTGCCAGCAGCTCACTAGCGACACAAGAGACCCAGTACTTC; CDR3 protein: CASSSLATQETQYF
D gene: NA; clone size: NA; J gene: TRBJ2-7; V gene: TRBV7-3; CDR3 DNA: TGTGCCAGCAGCTCTACAGGGGGGGGAGACTACGAGCAGTACTTC; CDR3 protein: CASSSTGGGDYEQYF
D gene: TRBD1; clone size: NA; J gene: TRBJ2-5; V gene: TRBV5-1; CDR3 DNA: TGCGCCAGCAGCTTGGCCGGACAGGCGGAGACCCAGTACTTC; CDR3 protein: CASSLAGQAETQYF
D gene: NA; clone size: NA; J gene: TRBJ1-1; V gene: TRBV28; CDR3 DNA: TGTGCCAGCAGTCCCCTCCTCAGGACAGTTAACACTGAAGCTTTCTTT; CDR3 protein: CASSPLLRTVNTEAFF
D gene: TRBD1; clone size: few; J gene: TRBJ1-3; V gene: TRBV13; CDR3 DNA: TGTGCCAGCAGCTTAGACAGGGGCCTCTCTGGAAACACCATATATTTT; CDR3 protein: CASSLDRGLSGNTIYF
D gene: NA; clone size: NA; J gene: TRBJ1-5; V gene: TRBV19; CDR3 DNA: TGTGCCAGTAGTATAGAGACGGGACTCCATCGCAATCAGCCCCAGCATTTT; CDR3 protein: CASSIETGLHRNQPQHF